The 9 T cell receptor beta chains below all came from one sample that was sequenced in a study of control samples from healthy donors and cancer patients. Here immunoSEQ multiplex PCR was the method, and the copy in TCRdb shows in-frame clones only, minus some. The data hold roughly 100,000 clones, with approximately 90% observed a single time. Sequenced sample: blood. These receptors came from a woman aged 18-30 years in good health.

This clone was recorded once. The rearrangement uses TRBV4-2 and TRBJ1-2; no clear D. Trimming took off 2 bases at V and 2 bases at J, with 15 bases between the two ends. CDR1 and CDR2 (germline): LGHNA, YNFKEQ. CDR3 length: 16 amino acids. The CDR3 DNA reads as TGTGCCAGCAGCCAAAGCAGGACTATGGGCAACTATGGCTACACCTTC. Residues: CASSQSRTMGNYGYTF.

The J gene is TRBJ1-4, the V gene TRBV5-4; D gene uncertain. This CDR3 is 13 amino acids long. Trimming removed 4 bases from V and 4 bases from J, with 8 bases in between. Germline CDR1 reads SGHNT; CDR2 reads YYREEE (reference sequence). The CDR3 DNA is TGTGCCAGCAGCCCCGACGGTAATGAAAAACTGTTTTTT. Amino acid sequence: CASSPDGNEKLFF. Full variable domain (remainder filled in from reference TRBV5-4 and TRBJ1-4): ETGVTQSPTHLIKTRGQQVTLRCSSQSGHNTVSWYQQALGQGPQFIFQYYREEENGRGNFPPRFSGLQFPNYSSELNVNALELDDSALYLCASSPDGNEKLFFGSGTQLSVL.

The rearrangement uses TRBV6-5 and TRBJ2-1; possible D gene TRBD1, 6 bases. V lost 5 bases and J 6 bases, leaving 11 bases between the germline ends. The germline gives CDR1 MNHEY, CDR2 SVGAGI. The CDR3 is made up of 13 amino acids. Here the CDR3 reads CASSPDRPNEQFF. The CDR3 DNA sequence: TGTGCCAGCAGTCCTGACAGGCCCAATGAGCAGTTCTTC.

This clone has more than one count but fewer than ten. The chain employs TRBV5-4 and TRBJ1-2; 7 bases match TRBD1. Germline V lookup: CDR1 SGHNT, CDR2 YYREEE (reference sequence). The CDR3 has 15 residues. V lost 5 bases to trimming and J lost 8 bases; unmatched junction nucleotides: 15. The DNA of the CDR3 is TGTGCCAGCAGTTATCCGGGACAGCTAAAGGAGGGCTACACCTTC. Protein sequence: CASSYPGQLKEGYTF. Complete variable domain (other parts from reference TRBV5-4 and TRBJ1-2): ETGVTQSPTHLIKTRGQQVTLRCSSQSGHNTVSWYQQALGQGPQFIFQYYREEENGRGNFPPRFSGLQFPNYSSELNVNALELDDSALYLCASSYPGQLKEGYTFGSGTRLTVV.

This clone showed up just once. The CDR3 protein is CASGPRQTYNEQFF. As DNA, the CDR3 is TGTGCCAGCGGTCCCCGACAGACCTACAATGAGCAGTTCTTC. This sequence joins TRBV28 and TRBJ2-1, with D perhaps matching TRBD1 (5 bases). Trimming pared 8 bases from V and 2 bases from J, leaving 13 bases between. This CDR3 is 14 amino acids long. CDR1 MDHEN and CDR2 SYDVKM come from the germline V gene.

V is TRBV19 and J is TRBJ1-6; D is ambiguous. Looked up from germline, CDR1 is LNHDA and CDR2 is SQIVND (reference sequence). The CDR3 totals 16 residues. V was shortened by 5 bases and J by 7 bases, with 18 bases between the two germline ends. The CDR3 reads CASSAPGRTTNSPLHF. The DNA for the CDR3 is TGTGCCAGTAGTGCCCCCGGACGGACTACCAATTCACCCCTCCACTTT.

The chain joins TRBV19 to TRBJ1-2; D may be TRBD1 (6 bases). Trimming shortened V by 9 bases and J by 2 bases, and 7 bases separated the two germline ends. There are 11 residues in the CDR3. Germline CDR1 is LNHDA and CDR2 is SQIVND (reference sequence). The CDR3 here is CASQGNYGYTF. CDR3 DNA sequence: TGTGCCAGCCAGGGGAACTATGGCTACACCTTC. The whole variable domain, filled in from reference TRBV19 and TRBJ1-2, reads DGGITQSPKYLFRKEGQNVTLSCEQNLNHDAMYWYRQDPGQGLRLIYYSQIVNDFQKGDIAEGYSVSREKKESFPLTVTSAQKNPTAFYLCASQGNYGYTFGSGTRLTVV.

This chain links TRBV16 with TRBJ2-7, with D unresolved. This CDR3 has 15 amino acids. The V gene's germline CDR1 is KGHSY and CDR2 FQNENV. The V gene lost 0 bases and the J gene lost 3 bases, with 12 bases spanning the gap. CDR3 in DNA: TGTGCCAGCAGCCAATCTGGGCGCGCCCTCTACGAGCAGTACTTC. Translated, it gives CASSQSGRALYEQYF.

The table lists this clone with a few counts. V is TRBV7-2 and J is TRBJ2-7; the D is unclear. In germline, CDR1 is SGHTA, CDR2 FQGNSA. This CDR3 spans 17 amino acids. Trimming pared 3 bases from V and 2 bases from J, leaving 20 bases between. CDR3: CASSFTGGNLSPYEQYF. The CDR3 DNA sequence: TGTGCCAGCAGCTTTACCGGCGGAAACCTTTCGCCCTACGAGCAGTACTTC.